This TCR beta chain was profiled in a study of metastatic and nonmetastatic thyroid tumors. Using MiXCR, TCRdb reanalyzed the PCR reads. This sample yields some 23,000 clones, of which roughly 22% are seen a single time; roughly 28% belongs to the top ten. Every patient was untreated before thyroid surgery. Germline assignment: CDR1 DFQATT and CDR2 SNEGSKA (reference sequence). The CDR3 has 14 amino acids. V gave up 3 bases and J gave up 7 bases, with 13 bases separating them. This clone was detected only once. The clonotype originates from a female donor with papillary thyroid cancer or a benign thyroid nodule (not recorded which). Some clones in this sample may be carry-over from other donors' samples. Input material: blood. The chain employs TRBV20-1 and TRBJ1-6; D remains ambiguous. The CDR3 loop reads CSASLTVENSPLHF. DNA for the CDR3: TGCAGTGCTAGCTTGACGGTAGAAAATTCACCCCTCCACTTT.